Listed below are T cell receptor beta chains from one sample, sequenced in a study of blood T cell repertoires in COVID-19. Libraries were prepared by immunoSEQ multiplex PCR; TCRdb keeps only in-frame clonotypes and omits some of them. Of approximately 80,000 clones in the sample, 88% were seen once. The sequenced material came from peripheral blood. Receptor source: a human donor in a cohort sampled during active COVID-19. The CDR3 runs from the conserved cysteine through the conserved F or W. The D gene is left open where the match is weak. For some rows the clone size is stated as once, few or many, or as a class when expanded; others skip it.

TRBJ2-1 | TRBV7-9 | - | TRBD1 | CASSRSRDRIYNEQFF | TGTGCCAGCAGCCGGTCCCGGGACAGAATTTACAATGAGCAGTTCTTC
TRBJ1-1 | TRBV28 | - | - | CATREEGGAMNTEAFF | TGTGCCACCAGAGAAGAAGGGGGGGCCATGAACACTGAAGCTTTCTTT
TRBJ2-5 | TRBV15 | - | TRBD1 | CATSRETGGLTETQYF | TGTGCCACCAGCAGAGAGACAGGGGGACTCACAGAGACCCAGTACTTC
TRBJ2-2 | TRBV7-3 | - | TRBD2 | CASSPELAGANTGELFF | TGTGCCAGCAGCCCAGAACTAGCGGGGGCGAACACCGGGGAGCTGTTTTTT
TRBJ1-5 | TRBV3-1/TRBV3-2 | - | - | CASSQDPDVDRQREPQHF | TGTGCCAGCAGCCAAGACCCTGACGTGGACAGACAGAGGGAGCCCCAGCATTTT
TRBJ1-1 | TRBV5-6 | few | - | CASSLRLQGHTEAFF | TGTGCCAGCAGCTTGAGGCTACAGGGACACACTGAAGCTTTCTTT
TRBJ2-7 | TRBV6-6 | - | - | CASRPDEVMAHEQYF | TGTGCCAGCAGGCCCGACGAGGTGATGGCCCACGAGCAGTACTTC
TRBJ1-1 | TRBV19 | - | TRBD1 | CASRAITGVDLPEAFF | TGTGCCAGTAGAGCGATCACAGGGGTAGATCTCCCTGAAGCTTTCTTT
TRBJ2-7 | TRBV6-2/TRBV6-3 | - | TRBD2 | CASSLAGAYEQYF | TGTGCCAGCAGTTTAGCGGGAGCGTACGAGCAGTACTTC
TRBJ1-2 | TRBV7-9 | - | TRBD1 | CASSITTGANYGYTF | TGTGCCAGCAGCATAACGACAGGGGCTAACTATGGCTACACCTTC
TRBJ2-3 | TRBV5-1 | - | TRBD2 | CASSLLSLAISSTDTQYF | TGCGCCAGCAGCTTGTTGTCACTAGCGATTAGTAGCACAGATACGCAGTATTTT
TRBJ2-3 | TRBV18 | - | TRBD2 | CASSSGATDTQYF | TGTGCCAGCTCAAGCGGGGCCACAGATACGCAGTATTTT
TRBJ1-4 | TRBV5-6 | - | - | CASSSVRTVEKLFF | TGTGCCAGCAGCTCAGTCCGGACAGTTGAAAAACTGTTTTTT
TRBJ1-6 | TRBV9 | - | - | CASSRGFSPLHF | TGTGCCAGCAGTAGGGGTTTCTCACCCCTCCACTTT
TRBJ2-1 | TRBV10-3 | - | - | CAISESRDNEQFF | TGTGCCATCAGTGAGTCTCGAGACAATGAGCAGTTCTTC